The 29 T cell receptor beta chains in this list originate from one sample, sequenced in a study of shared clonotypes between healthy human individuals. TCRdb's table, derived via immunoSEQ multiplex PCR, lists solely in-frame clones and lacks some. The sample yields around 530,000 clones, roughly 79% seen once. Input material: PBMCs. The receptors were sampled from a woman in her forties in good health. Some clones in this sample may be carry-over from other donors' samples.

CDR3 nucleotides: TGTGCCAGCAGCTTGGATCTAGCGGGAGTGAATGAAGAGACCCAGTACTTC. Protein product: CASSLDLAGVNEETQYF. The V and J genes are TRBV5-4 and TRBJ2-5; 10 bases are a match to TRBD2. Germline assignment: CDR1 SGHNT and CDR2 YYREEE (reference sequence). V was clipped by 0 bases and J by 3 bases; unmatched bases: 8. CDR3 size: 17 residues.

J is TRBJ1-4 and V is TRBV28; D remains unclear. Germline V gene data show CDR1 as MDHEN and CDR2 as SYDVKM. This CDR3 is 14 amino acids long. V dropped 6 bases and J dropped 6 bases, with 14 bases sitting between them. CDR3 protein: CASRPPFEDEKLFF. In nucleotides, the CDR3 is TGTGCCAGCAGGCCCCCCTTTGAGGATGAAAAACTGTTTTTT.

Here the CDR3 reads CSVSGNSGANVLTF. The CDR3 DNA follows: TGCAGCGTCAGTGGGAACTCTGGGGCCAACGTCCTGACTTTC. The chain carries TRBV29-1 and TRBJ2-6; D is unclear. The CDR3 extends over 14 amino acids. Trimming cost V 6 bases and J 0 bases, with 9 bases left between them. Germline V gene lookup returns CDR1 SQVTM and CDR2 ANQGSEA. Drawing the rest from reference TRBV29-1 and TRBJ2-6, the complete variable domain is SAVISQKPSRDICQRGTSLTIQCQVDSQVTMMFWYRQQPGQSLTLIATANQGSEATYESGFVIDKFPISRPNLTFSTLTVSNMSPEDSSIYLCSVSGNSGANVLTFGAGSRLTVL.

The chain combines TRBV19 with TRBJ2-7; 7 positions match TRBD1. V gave up 5 bases and J gave up 3 bases; unmatched junction bases: 7. The CDR3 loop spans 14 amino acids. CDR1 is LNHDA, CDR2 SQIVND, per germline (reference sequence). This CDR3 reads CASSPRDRYYEQYF. The CDR3 DNA is TGTGCCAGTAGTCCACGGGACAGATACTACGAGCAGTACTTC.

Concerning this clone itself: The identical CDR3 is also encoded by other nucleotide sequences in the sample. This chain uses TRBV7-9 with TRBJ2-1; 13 positions match TRBD2. Trimming at V came to 5 bases and at J to 4 bases, leaving 2 bases not matched to a gene. Germline V gene lookup returns CDR1 SEHNR and CDR2 FQNEAQ (reference sequence). There are 15 residues in the CDR3. The CDR3 DNA reads TGTGCCAGCAGCCGGACTAGCGGGAGTTACAATGAGCAGTTCTTC. Its translation: CASSRTSGSYNEQFF.

The chain has TRBV7-2 and TRBJ2-1; D remains unclear. This CDR3 comprises 15 residues. V gave up 4 bases and J gave up 2 bases, with 12 bases separating them. The germline V gene has CDR1 SGHTA and CDR2 FQGNSA. CDR3 in DNA: TGTGCCAGCAGCTCGGGCCTTAGGCCCTACAATGAGCAGTTCTTC. Protein: CASSSGLRPYNEQFF.

V usage is TRBV10-1 and J usage is TRBJ2-7, with 7 bases matching TRBD2. The trim removed 6 bases at V and 2 bases at J, leaving 4 bases unmatched. The CDR3 extends over 13 amino acids. CDR1 WNHNN and CDR2 SYGVQD come from the germline V gene (reference sequence). The CDR3 loop is CASSPSGTYEQYF. As DNA, the CDR3 is TGCGCCAGCAGCCCTAGCGGTACCTACGAGCAGTACTTC.

Many counts were recorded for this clone. Other DNA sequences in this specimen translate into the identical CDR3. V and J are TRBV28 and TRBJ1-5; no reliable D call. CDR1 and CDR2 (germline): MDHEN, SYDVKM. V was pared by 5 bases and J by 1 base, with 9 bases between. The CDR3 loop spans 14 amino acids. The CDR3, as DNA: TGTGCCAGCAGTACCGGTTTCAGCAATCAGCCCCAGCATTTT. It codes for CASSTGFSNQPQHF.

V usage is TRBV6-6 and J usage is TRBJ2-7, with D uncertain. The V and J ends lost 2 bases and 3 bases respectively, with 8 bases between them. CDR3 length equals 13 residues. Germline CDR1 is MNHNY and CDR2 is SVGAGI (reference sequence). As DNA, the CDR3 is TGTGCCAGCAGTTACAGTCCCAACTACGAGCAGTACTTC. This codes for CASSYSPNYEQYF.

The chain employs TRBV5-4 and TRBJ2-7; 7 bases map to TRBD2. The CDR3 length is 14 residues. From germline, CDR1 is SGHNT and CDR2 YYREEE (reference sequence). The trim removed 4 bases at V and 6 bases at J, leaving 10 bases unmatched. The CDR3: CASSPGLSSGEQYF. The DNA for the CDR3 is TGTGCCAGCAGCCCGGGACTATCATCGGGCGAGCAGTACTTC.

This clone came up a few times. J is TRBJ1-2 and V is TRBV28, with 7 bases aligning to TRBD1. The V and J ends lost 6 bases and 4 bases, in that order; junction bases with no gene match: 14. Germline values: CDR1 MDHEN, CDR2 SYDVKM. There are 16 residues in the CDR3. CDR3 DNA: TGTGCCAGCAGCACACGCTTTACAGGGGACACCTATGGCTACACCTTC. Translation: CASSTRFTGDTYGYTF.

The chain carries TRBV30 and TRBJ2-3, with 8 bases lining up with TRBD2. Germline V gene sequence: CDR1 GTSNPN, CDR2 SVGIG (reference sequence). The CDR3 contains 11 residues. The junction had 3 bases not matched to a gene; V was cut back by 5 bases and J by 8 bases. This CDR3 reads CAWGLATTQYF. The CDR3 bases are TGTGCCTGGGGACTAGCAACTACGCAGTATTTT.

V usage is TRBV6-9 and J usage is TRBJ2-7; D not resolved. V was pared by 4 bases and J by 9 bases, with 4 bases between. The CDR3 is 9 amino acids. Germline lookup yields CDR1 MNHGY and CDR2 SVAAGI. The CDR3 coding sequence is TGTGCCAGCAGTTCTGGGCAGTACTTC. This gives the protein CASSSGQYF.

The rearrangement links TRBV5-1 to TRBJ1-4; 11 bases are a match to TRBD1. Per germline, CDR1 SGHRS and CDR2 YFSETQ. There are 16 residues in the CDR3. V lost 4 bases and J lost 3; bases outside the gene matches: 5. The CDR3 sequence is CASSPGQGASNEKLFF. In DNA, the CDR3 is TGCGCCAGCAGCCCCGGACAGGGGGCATCTAATGAAAAACTGTTTTTT.

The chain joins TRBV10-3 to TRBJ2-7; D may match TRBD1 or TRBD2 (5 bases each). This CDR3 region has 14 residues. V dropped 4 bases and J dropped 4 bases, with 14 bases sitting between them. Germline CDR1 ENHRY, CDR2 SYGVKD. CDR3 nucleotide sequence: TGTGCCATCAGTGCCGGGACGGTGGAGTACGAGCAGTACTTC. It translates to CAISAGTVEYEQYF.

The rearrangement joins TRBV7-2 to TRBJ2-7; perhaps D is TRBD1 or TRBD2 (5 bases each). This CDR3 region has 17 residues. Germline CDR1 SGHTA, CDR2 FQGNSA. V dropped 1 base and J dropped 0 bases, with 16 bases sitting between them. Written as DNA, the CDR3 is TGTGCCAGCAGCTTAGTCCGGTCAGGGACGAGCTCCTACGAGCAGTACTTC. It specifies CASSLVRSGTSSYEQYF. Complete variable domain (other parts from reference TRBV7-2 and TRBJ2-7): GAGVSQSPSNKVTEKGKDVELRCDPISGHTALYWYRQSLGQGLEFLIYFQGNSAPDKSGLPSDRFSAERTGGSVSTLTIQRTQQEDSAVYLCASSLVRSGTSSYEQYFGPGTRLTVT.

This chain uses TRBV30 with TRBJ2-5, with a possible D match to TRBD1 (7 bases). The CDR3 extends over 12 amino acids. The germline gives CDR1 GTSNPN, CDR2 SVGIG (reference sequence). Trimming pared 4 bases from V and 5 bases from J, leaving 11 bases between. Here the CDR3 reads CAWNQGGETQYF. CDR3 DNA sequence: TGTGCCTGGAACCAGGGGGGCGAGACCCAGTACTTC.

This clone was counted at least ten times. CDR3 sequence (DNA): TGTGCCAGCAGCACCCTAGCGGGAGAGGGAGCCGGGGAGCTGTTTTTT. As protein: CASSTLAGEGAGELFF. This sequence joins TRBV7-9 and TRBJ2-2; 10 positions agree with TRBD2. Losses at the gene ends were 5 bases for V and 6 bases for J; bases not matched to a gene: 9. Looked up from germline, CDR1 is SEHNR and CDR2 is FQNEAQ (reference sequence). The CDR3 is made up of 16 amino acids.

This chain connects TRBV19 to TRBJ2-5, with 8 nucleotides matching TRBD1. The trim removed 8 bases at V and 5 bases at J, leaving 7 bases unmatched. Germline-derived CDR1 and CDR2 are LNHDA and SQIVND (reference sequence). CDR3 length: 13 amino acids. The CDR3 region has the DNA TGTGCCAGTGGGGACAGGCTTAGGGAGACCCAGTACTTC. Protein: CASGDRLRETQYF.

J is TRBJ1-1 and V is TRBV6-1, with D tentatively TRBD1 (6 bases). The CDR3 extends over 14 amino acids. Germline V gene data show CDR1 as MNHNS and CDR2 as SASEGT. The V end was cut by 2 bases, the J end by 4 bases, with 11 bases between. CDR3 nucleotide sequence: TGTGCCAGCAGTGAATTCAGGGGTATCACTGAAGCTTTCTTT. Translating gives CASSEFRGITEAFF.

The chain carries TRBV9 and TRBJ2-3; D is possibly TRBD2 (7 bases). The V and J ends lost 2 bases and 5 bases respectively, with 21 bases between them. The germline gives CDR1 SGDLS, CDR2 YYNGEE. The CDR3 loop spans 17 amino acids. The CDR3: CASSVGASGNLGDTQYF. The DNA of the CDR3 is TGTGCCAGCAGCGTGGGGGCTAGCGGAAACTTGGGAGATACGCAGTATTTT.

This sequence joins TRBV29-1 and TRBJ2-1; D is ambiguous. The V and J ends lost 3 bases and 3 bases respectively, with 21 bases between them. The CDR3 is 17 amino acids. CDR1 is SQVTM and CDR2 is ANQGSEA in the germline V gene. The CDR3 spells CSVDLTGLSPRYNEQFF. The CDR3 nucleotides read TGCAGCGTTGATCTGACGGGCTTGAGTCCGCGCTACAATGAGCAGTTCTTC.

CDR3 sequence reads: CASSRSGVLSTDTQYF. In nucleotides, the CDR3 is TGCGCCAGCAGCCGCAGCGGGGTGCTGAGCACAGATACGCAGTATTTT. This rearrangement joins TRBV4-1 to TRBJ2-3; TRBD2 agrees at 7 bases. J was trimmed by 0 bases and V by 4 bases; bases with no gene match: 7. The germline CDR1 and CDR2 sequences are MGHRA and YSYEKL. The CDR3 consists of 16 residues.

Regarding this clone: This CDR3 is also generated by other DNA sequences in the sample. V usage is TRBV7-2 and J usage is TRBJ2-2; tentative D call: TRBD1 (6 bases). Germline-derived CDR1 and CDR2 are SGHTA and FQGNSA. The CDR3 contains 14 residues. V was pared by 1 base and J by 6 bases, with 9 bases between. The CDR3 nucleotides are TGTGCCAGCAGCTTAGTTGGGGGCCCCGGGGAGCTGTTTTTT. Its translation is CASSLVGGPGELFF.

V gene TRBV2 combines with J gene TRBJ1-5; no clear D gene. Trimming stripped 7 bases from V and 0 bases from J, with 7 bases between. Germline V gene sequence: CDR1 SNHLY, CDR2 FYNNEI. This CDR3 has 13 residues. The CDR3 here is CASKGNSNQPQHF. Written as DNA, the CDR3 is TGTGCCAGCAAAGGGAATAGCAATCAGCCCCAGCATTTT.

The chain recombines TRBV5-1 with TRBJ1-1, with D possibly TRBD1 on 6 matching bases. Trimming took off 0 bases at V and 4 bases at J, with 13 bases between the two ends. The CDR3 sequence is 15 residues long. Germline lookup yields CDR1 SGHRS and CDR2 YFSETQ. CDR3 protein: CASSLGRGGRTEAFF. DNA for the CDR3: TGCGCCAGCAGCTTGGGCAGGGGTGGGCGCACTGAAGCTTTCTTT.

The V call is TRBV12-5, the J call TRBJ1-4, with D uncertain. This CDR3 has 16 amino acids. CDR1 and CDR2 from the germline V gene are LGHNT and FRNRAP. V was trimmed by 5 bases and J by 7 bases, leaving 20 bases between them. The CDR3 coding sequence is TGTGCTAGTGGTCCTCCGTCGGAGGCCCGCAGTGAAAAACTGTTTTTT. Translation gives CASGPPSEARSEKLFF.

The chain joins TRBV2 to TRBJ2-1, with D possibly being TRBD1 or TRBD2 (5 bases each). V was cut by 7 bases and J by 8 bases, with 9 bases left in between. CDR1 is SNHLY, CDR2 FYNNEI, per germline. The CDR3 extends over 11 amino acids. The CDR3 DNA sequence: TGTGCCAGCAAACTAGGGGATGAGCAGTTCTTC. It translates to CASKLGDEQFF. Based on the CDR3 plus reference TRBV2 and TRBJ2-1, the full variable domain is EPEVTQTPSHQVTQMGQEVILRCVPISNHLYFYWYRQILGQKVEFLVSFYNNEISEKSEIFDDQFSVERPDGSNFTLKIRSTKLEDSAMYFCASKLGDEQFFGPGTRLTVL.

The rearrangement uses TRBV5-4 and TRBJ2-7; TRBD2 agrees at 11 bases. The CDR3 consists of 15 residues. CDR1 is SGHNT, CDR2 YYREEE, per germline (reference sequence). Trimming at V came to 3 bases and at J to 7 bases, leaving 9 bases not matched to a gene. The CDR3 loop is CASSSPGLAEWEQYF. The DNA of the CDR3 is TGTGCCAGCAGCTCGCCGGGACTAGCGGAGTGGGAGCAGTACTTC.